This TCR beta chain is drawn from a study of cytotoxic CD8 clonotypes in ibrutinib-treated CLL. This clone came up once. Produced via immunoSEQ multiplex PCR; TCRdb's table is partial and in-frame only. The sample has some 200,000 clones, over 55% seen once. CDR1 and CDR2 from the germline V gene are MGHRA and YSYEKL. With V trimmed by 3 bases and J by 0 bases, 7 bases remained unmatched. CDR3 length equals 18 residues. Material: PBMCs, obtained after 24 months of ibrutinib treatment. The V call is TRBV4-1, the J call TRBJ2-4; 11 bases fit TRBD1. The origin of this receptor is a human donor with chronic lymphocytic leukemia. CDR3: CASSHGTGGGLAKNIQYF. The CDR3 nucleotides read TGCGCCAGCAGCCATGGGACAGGGGGGGGTTTAGCCAAAAACATTCAGTACTTC.